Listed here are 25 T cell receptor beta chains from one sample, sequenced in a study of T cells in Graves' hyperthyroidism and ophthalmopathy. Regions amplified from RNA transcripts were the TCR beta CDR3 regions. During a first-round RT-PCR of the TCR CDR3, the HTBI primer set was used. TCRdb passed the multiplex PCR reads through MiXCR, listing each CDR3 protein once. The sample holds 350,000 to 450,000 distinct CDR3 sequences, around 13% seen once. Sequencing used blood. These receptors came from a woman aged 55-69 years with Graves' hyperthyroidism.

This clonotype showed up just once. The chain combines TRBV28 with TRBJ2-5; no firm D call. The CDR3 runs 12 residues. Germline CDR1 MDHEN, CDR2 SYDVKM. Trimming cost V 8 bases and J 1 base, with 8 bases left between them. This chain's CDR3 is CASRSSQETQYF. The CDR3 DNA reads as TGTGCCAGCCGGAGCTCCCAAGAGACCCAGTACTTC.

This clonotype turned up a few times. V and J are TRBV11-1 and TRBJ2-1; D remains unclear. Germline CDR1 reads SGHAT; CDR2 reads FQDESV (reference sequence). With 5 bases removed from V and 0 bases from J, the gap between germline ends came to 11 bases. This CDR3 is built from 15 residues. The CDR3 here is CASSPRKASYNEQFF. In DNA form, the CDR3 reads TGTGCCAGCAGCCCCAGGAAGGCCTCCTACAATGAGCAGTTCTTC. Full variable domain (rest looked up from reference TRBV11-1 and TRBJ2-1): EAEVAQSPRYKITEKSQAVAFWCDPISGHATLYWYRQILGQGPELLVQFQDESVVDDSQLPKDRFSAERLKGVDSTLKIQPAELGDSAMYLCASSPRKASYNEQFFGPGTRLTVL.

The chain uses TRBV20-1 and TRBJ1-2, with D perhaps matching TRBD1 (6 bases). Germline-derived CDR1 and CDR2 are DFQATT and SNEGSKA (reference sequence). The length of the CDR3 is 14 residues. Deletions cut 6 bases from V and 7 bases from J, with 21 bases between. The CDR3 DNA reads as TGCAGTGCCCCAAACCTCCACAGGGTCGGTGGCTACACCTTC. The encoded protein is CSAPNLHRVGGYTF.

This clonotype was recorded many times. CDR3: CASSQRILAKNIQYF. The CDR3, as DNA: TGCGCCAGCAGCCAACGGATTTTAGCCAAAAACATTCAGTACTTC. This chain uses TRBV4-1 with TRBJ2-4; the D is unclear. V was trimmed by 2 bases and J by 0 bases, leaving 8 bases between them. The CDR3 is 15 amino acids. The germline CDR1 and CDR2 sequences are MGHRA and YSYEKL.

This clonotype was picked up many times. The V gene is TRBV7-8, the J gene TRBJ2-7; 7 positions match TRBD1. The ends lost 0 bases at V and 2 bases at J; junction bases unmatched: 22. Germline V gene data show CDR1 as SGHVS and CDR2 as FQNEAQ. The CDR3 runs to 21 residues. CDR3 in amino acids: CASSLAPRDSRLRGTPYEQYF. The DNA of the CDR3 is TGTGCCAGCAGCTTAGCACCAAGGGACAGCCGGTTGAGGGGAACTCCCTACGAGCAGTACTTC. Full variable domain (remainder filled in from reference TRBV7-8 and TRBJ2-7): GAGVSQSPRYKVAKRGQDVALRCDPISGHVSLFWYQQALGQGPEFLTYFQNEAQLDKSGLPSDRFFAERPEGSVSTLKIQRTQQEDSAVYLCASSLAPRDSRLRGTPYEQYFGPGTRLTVT.

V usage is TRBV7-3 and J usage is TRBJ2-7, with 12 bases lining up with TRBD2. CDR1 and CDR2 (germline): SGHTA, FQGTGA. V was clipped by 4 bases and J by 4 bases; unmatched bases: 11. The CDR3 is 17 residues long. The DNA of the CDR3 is TGTGCCAGCAGCTCGAGCCCACTAGCGGGGGGCCCTTACGAGCAGTACTTC. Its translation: CASSSSPLAGGPYEQYF. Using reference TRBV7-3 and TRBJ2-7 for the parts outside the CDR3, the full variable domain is GAGVSQTPSNKVTEKGKYVELRCDPISGHTALYWYRQSLGQGPEFLIYFQGTGAADDSGLPNDRFFAVRPEGSVSTLKIQRTERGDSAVYLCASSSSPLAGGPYEQYFGPGTRLTVT.

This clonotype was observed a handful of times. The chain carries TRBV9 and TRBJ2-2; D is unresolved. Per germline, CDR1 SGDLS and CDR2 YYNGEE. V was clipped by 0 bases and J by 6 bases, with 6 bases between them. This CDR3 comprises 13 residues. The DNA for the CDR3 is TGTGCCAGCAGCGTAGGGTTGCCCGGGGAGCTGTTTTTT. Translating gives CASSVGLPGELFF.

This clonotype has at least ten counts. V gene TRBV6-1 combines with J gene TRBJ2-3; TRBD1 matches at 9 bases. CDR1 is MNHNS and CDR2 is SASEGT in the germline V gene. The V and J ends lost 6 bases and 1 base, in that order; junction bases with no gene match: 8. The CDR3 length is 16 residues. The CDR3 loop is CASSRTGGYGTDTQYF. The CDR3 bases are TGTGCCAGCAGCCGAACAGGGGGCTATGGCACAGATACGCAGTATTTT.

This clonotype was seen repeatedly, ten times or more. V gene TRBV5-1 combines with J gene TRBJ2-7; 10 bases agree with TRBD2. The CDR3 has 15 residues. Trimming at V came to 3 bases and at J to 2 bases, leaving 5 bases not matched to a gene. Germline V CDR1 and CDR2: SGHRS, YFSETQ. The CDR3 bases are TGCGCCAGCAGCTACTCTAGCGGGAGAACCTACGAGCAGTACTTC. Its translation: CASSYSSGRTYEQYF.

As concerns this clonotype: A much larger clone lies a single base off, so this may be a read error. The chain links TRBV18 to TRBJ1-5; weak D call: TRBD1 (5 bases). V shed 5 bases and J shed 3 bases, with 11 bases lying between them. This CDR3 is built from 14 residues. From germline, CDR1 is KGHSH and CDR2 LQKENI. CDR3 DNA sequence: TGTGCCAGCTCAACAACAGGTCTCAATCAGCCCCAGCATTTT. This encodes CASSTTGLNQPQHF.

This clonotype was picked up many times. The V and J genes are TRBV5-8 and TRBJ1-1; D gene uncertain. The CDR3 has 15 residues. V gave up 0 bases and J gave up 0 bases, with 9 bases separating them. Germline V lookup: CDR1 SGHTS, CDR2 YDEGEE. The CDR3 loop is CASSLEVRMNTEAFF. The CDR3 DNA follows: TGTGCCAGCAGCTTGGAGGTCAGAATGAACACTGAAGCTTTCTTT.

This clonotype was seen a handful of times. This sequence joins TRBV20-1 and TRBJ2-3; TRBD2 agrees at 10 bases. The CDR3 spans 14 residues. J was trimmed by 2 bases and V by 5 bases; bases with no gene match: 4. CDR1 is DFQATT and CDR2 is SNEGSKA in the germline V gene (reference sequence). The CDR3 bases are TGCAGTGCTCGACTAGCGGGTTTCACAGATACGCAGTATTTT. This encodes CSARLAGFTDTQYF.

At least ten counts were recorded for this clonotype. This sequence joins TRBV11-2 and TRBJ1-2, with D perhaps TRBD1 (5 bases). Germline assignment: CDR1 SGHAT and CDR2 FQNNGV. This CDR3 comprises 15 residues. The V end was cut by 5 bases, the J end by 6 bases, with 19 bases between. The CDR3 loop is CASSAGFRERHGYTF. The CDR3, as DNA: TGTGCCAGCAGCGCAGGATTCAGGGAAAGGCATGGCTACACCTTC.

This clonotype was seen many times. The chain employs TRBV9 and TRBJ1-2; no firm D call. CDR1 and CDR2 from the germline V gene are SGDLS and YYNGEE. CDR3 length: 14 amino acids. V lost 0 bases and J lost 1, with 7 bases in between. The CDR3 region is CASSVGGGNYGYTF. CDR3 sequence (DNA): TGTGCCAGCAGCGTAGGAGGAGGTAACTATGGCTACACCTTC.

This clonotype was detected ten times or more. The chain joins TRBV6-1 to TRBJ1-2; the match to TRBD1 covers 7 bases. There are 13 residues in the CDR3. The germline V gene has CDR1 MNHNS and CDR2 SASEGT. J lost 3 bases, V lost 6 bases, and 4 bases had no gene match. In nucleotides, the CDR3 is TGTGCCAGCAGCTTGGGACAGTACTATGGCTACACCTTC. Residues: CASSLGQYYGYTF.

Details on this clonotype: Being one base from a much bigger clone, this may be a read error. For the CDR3, the DNA is TGTGCCAGCAGATATAGTAGTACTGGAGCTTTCTTT. As protein: CASRYSSTGAFF. The rearrangement links TRBV11-2 to TRBJ1-1, with D unclear. This CDR3 comprises 12 residues. From germline, CDR1 is SGHAT and CDR2 FQNNGV.

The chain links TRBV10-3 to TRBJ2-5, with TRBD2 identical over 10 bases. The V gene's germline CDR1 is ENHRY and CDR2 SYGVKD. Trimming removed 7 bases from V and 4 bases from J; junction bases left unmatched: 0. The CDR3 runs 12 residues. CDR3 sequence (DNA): TGTGCCATCAAGCGGGAGGGAGAGACCCAGTACTTC. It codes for CAIKREGETQYF.

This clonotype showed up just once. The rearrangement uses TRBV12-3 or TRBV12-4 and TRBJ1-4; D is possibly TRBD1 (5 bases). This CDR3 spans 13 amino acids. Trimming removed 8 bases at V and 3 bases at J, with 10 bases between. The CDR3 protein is CASGGPANEKLFF. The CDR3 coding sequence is TGTGCCAGCGGGGGACCTGCTAATGAAAAACTGTTTTTT.

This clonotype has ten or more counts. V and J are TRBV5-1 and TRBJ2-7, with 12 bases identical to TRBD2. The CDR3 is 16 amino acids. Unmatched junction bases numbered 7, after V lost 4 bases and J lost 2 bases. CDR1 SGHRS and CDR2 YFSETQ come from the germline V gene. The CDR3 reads CASSLSSGRDAYEQYF. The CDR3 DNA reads TGCGCCAGCAGCCTATCTAGCGGGAGGGACGCCTACGAGCAGTACTTC.

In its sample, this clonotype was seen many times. The CDR3 sequence: CASKPGPYTEAFF. In DNA form, the CDR3 reads TGTGCCAGCAAACCAGGGCCCTACACTGAAGCTTTCTTT. The chain couples TRBV28 to TRBJ1-1; possible D gene TRBD1, 5 bases. V was trimmed by 7 bases and J by 3 bases, leaving 12 bases between them. Germline lookup yields CDR1 MDHEN and CDR2 SYDVKM. The CDR3 has 13 amino acids.

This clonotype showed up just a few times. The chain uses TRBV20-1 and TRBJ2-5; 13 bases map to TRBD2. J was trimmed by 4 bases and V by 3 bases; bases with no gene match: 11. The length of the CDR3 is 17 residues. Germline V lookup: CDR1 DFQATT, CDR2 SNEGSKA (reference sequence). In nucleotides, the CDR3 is TGCAGTGCTAGCCAACCCTCAGGACTAGCGGGAGTAGAGACCCAGTACTTC. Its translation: CSASQPSGLAGVETQYF.

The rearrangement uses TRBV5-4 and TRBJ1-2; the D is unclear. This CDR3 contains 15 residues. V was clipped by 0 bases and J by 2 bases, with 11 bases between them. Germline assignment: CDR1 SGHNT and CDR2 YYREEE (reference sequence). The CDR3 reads CASSLGGVPNYGYTF. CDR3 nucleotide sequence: TGTGCCAGCAGCTTGGGTGGGGTCCCGAACTATGGCTACACCTTC.

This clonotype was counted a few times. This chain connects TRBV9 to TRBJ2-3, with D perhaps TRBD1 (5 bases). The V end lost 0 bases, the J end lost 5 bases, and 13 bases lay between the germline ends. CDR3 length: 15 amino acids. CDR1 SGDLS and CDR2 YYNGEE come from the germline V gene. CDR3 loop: CASSVEAPQGDTQYF. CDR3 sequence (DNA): TGTGCCAGCAGCGTAGAGGCCCCCCAGGGAGATACGCAGTATTTT.

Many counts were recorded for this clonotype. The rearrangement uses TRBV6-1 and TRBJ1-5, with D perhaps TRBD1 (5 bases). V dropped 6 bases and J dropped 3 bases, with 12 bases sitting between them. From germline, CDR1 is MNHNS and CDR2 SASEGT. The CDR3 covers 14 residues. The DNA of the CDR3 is TGTGCCAGCAGGAGAAGGGGCCCCAATCAGCCCCAGCATTTT. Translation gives CASRRRGPNQPQHF.

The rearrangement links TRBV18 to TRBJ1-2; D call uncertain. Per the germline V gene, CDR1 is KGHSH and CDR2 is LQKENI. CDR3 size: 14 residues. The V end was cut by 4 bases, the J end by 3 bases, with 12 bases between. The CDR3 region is CASSREEADYGYTF. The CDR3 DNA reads TGTGCCAGCTCACGAGAGGAGGCGGACTATGGCTACACCTTC.